The text below deals with one T cell receptor (beta chain). Its target is unknown. These data are taken from a study of OX40 agonist ivuxolimab in advanced cancers. Findings and caveats of the study: Dose levels from 0.1 to 3.0 mg/kg saw CD4+ and CD8+ blood T cells expand clonally by week 6.

The method was immunoSEQ multiplex PCR; TCRdb's version includes in-frame clones alone and lacks a portion of them. The sample includes around 75,000 clones, around 90% of them seen just once. This clonotype originated in an adult with an advanced solid tumor such as melanoma, head and neck, liver or kidney cancer. Sequencing used CD4+ or CD8+ T cells sorted from blood, obtained in a trial of the OX40 agonist ivuxolimab.

The DNA for the CDR3 is TGTGCCAGCAGTTTAGGGCTAGCGGGATGGGCGTCCACAGATACGCAGTATTTT. Its translation is CASSLGLAGWASTDTQYF. The chain carries TRBV27 and TRBJ2-3; 9 bases are a match to TRBD2. The germline gives CDR1 MNHEY, CDR2 SMNVEV (reference sequence). The V and J ends lost 2 bases and 2 bases, in that order; junction bases with no gene match: 11. The length of the CDR3 is 18 residues.